The present T cell receptor (beta chain) was sequenced within a study of control samples from healthy donors and cancer patients. Profiling relied on immunoSEQ multiplex PCR, and the TCRdb table lists in-frame clones only, not all of them. Altogether some 150,000 clones are present, around 94% being singletons, with the ten largest covering less than 15%. The TCR originated in a man in his forties or fifties in good health. Sequences were obtained from blood.

The CDR3: CASTAGGRYEQYF. The CDR3 DNA follows: TGTGCCAGCACAGCGGGGGGTCGGTACGAGCAGTACTTC. The chain couples TRBV12-3 or TRBV12-4 to TRBJ2-7, with 9 bases fitting TRBD2. The CDR3 is made up of 13 amino acids. J was trimmed by 4 bases and V by 7 bases; bases with no gene match: 5.